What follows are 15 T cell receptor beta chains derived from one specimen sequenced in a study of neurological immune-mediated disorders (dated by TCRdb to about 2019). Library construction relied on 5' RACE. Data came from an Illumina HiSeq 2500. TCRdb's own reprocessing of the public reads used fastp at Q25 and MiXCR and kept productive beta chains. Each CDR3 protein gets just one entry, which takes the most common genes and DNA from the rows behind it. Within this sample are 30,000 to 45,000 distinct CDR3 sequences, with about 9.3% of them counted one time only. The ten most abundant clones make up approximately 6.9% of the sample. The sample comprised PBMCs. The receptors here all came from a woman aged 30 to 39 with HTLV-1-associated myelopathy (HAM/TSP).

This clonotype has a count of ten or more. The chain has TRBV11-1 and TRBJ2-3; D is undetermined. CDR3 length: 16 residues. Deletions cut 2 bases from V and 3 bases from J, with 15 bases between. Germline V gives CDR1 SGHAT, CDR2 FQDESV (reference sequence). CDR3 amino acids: CASSLTPKPGTDTQYF. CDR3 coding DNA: TGTGCCAGCAGCTTAACCCCGAAACCTGGAACAGATACGCAGTATTTT. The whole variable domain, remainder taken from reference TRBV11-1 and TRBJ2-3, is EAEVAQSPRYKITEKSQAVAFWCDPISGHATLYWYRQILGQGPELLVQFQDESVVDDSQLPKDRFSAERLKGVDSTLKIQPAELGDSAMYLCASSLTPKPGTDTQYFGPGTRLTVL.

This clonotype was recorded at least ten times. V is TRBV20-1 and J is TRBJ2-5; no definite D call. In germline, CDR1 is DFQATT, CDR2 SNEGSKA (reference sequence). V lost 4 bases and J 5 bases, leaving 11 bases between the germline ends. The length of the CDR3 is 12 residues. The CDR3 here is CSANWEGETQYF. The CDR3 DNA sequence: TGCAGTGCTAACTGGGAAGGGGAGACCCAGTACTTC.

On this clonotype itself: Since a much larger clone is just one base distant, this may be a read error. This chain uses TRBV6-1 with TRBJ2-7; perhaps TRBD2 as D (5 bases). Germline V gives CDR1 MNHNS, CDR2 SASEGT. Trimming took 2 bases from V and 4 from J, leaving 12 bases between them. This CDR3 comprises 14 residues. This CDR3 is CASSEPEREYEQYF. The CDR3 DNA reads TGTGCCAGCAGTGAACCGGAAAGGGAGTACGAGCAGTACTTC.

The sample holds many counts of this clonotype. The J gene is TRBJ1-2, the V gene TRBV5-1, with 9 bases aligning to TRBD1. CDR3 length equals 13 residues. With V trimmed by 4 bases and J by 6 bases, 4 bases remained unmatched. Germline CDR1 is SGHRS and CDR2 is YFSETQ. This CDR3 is CASSPGTGNGYTF. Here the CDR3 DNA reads TGCGCCAGCAGCCCAGGGACAGGGAATGGCTACACCTTC.

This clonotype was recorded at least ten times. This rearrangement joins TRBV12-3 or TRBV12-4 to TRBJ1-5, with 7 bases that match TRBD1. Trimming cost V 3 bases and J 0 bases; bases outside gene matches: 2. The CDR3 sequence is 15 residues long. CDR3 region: CASSFRGRSNQPQHF. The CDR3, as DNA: TGTGCCAGCAGTTTTAGGGGGCGTAGCAATCAGCCCCAGCATTTT.

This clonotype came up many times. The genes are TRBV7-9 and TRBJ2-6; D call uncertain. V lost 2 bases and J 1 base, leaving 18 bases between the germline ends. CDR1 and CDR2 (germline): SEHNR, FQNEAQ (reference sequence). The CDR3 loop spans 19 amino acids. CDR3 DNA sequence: TGTGCCAGCAGCTTATTGGCAATCTCTTCCTGGTCTGGGGCCAACGTCCTGACTTTC. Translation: CASSLLAISSWSGANVLTF. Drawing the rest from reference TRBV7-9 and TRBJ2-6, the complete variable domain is DTGVSQNPRHKITKRGQNVTFRCDPISEHNRLYWYRQTLGQGPEFLTYFQNEAQLEKSRLLSDRFSAERPKGSFSTLEIQRTEQGDSAMYLCASSLLAISSWSGANVLTFGAGSRLTVL.

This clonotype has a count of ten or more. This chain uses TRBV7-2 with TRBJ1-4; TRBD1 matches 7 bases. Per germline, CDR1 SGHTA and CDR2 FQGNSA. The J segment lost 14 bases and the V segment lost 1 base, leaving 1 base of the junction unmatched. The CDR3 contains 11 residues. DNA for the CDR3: TGTGCCAGCAGCTTAGGGGGACAGCTGTTTTTT. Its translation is CASSLGGQLFF.

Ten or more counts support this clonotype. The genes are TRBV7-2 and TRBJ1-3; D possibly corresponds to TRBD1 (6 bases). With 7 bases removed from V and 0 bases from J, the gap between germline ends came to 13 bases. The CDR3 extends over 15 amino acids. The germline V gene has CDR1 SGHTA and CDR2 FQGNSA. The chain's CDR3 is CASTKEGVSGNTIYF. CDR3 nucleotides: TGTGCCAGCACTAAAGAGGGGGTCTCTGGAAACACCATATATTTT.

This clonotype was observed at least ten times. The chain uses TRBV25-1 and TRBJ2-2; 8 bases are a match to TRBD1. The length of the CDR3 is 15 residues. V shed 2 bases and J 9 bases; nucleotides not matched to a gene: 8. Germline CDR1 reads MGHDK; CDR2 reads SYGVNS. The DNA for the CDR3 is TGTGCCAGCAGTGAACAGGGGGCAGGGTTCAGGGAGCTGTTTTTT. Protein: CASSEQGAGFRELFF.

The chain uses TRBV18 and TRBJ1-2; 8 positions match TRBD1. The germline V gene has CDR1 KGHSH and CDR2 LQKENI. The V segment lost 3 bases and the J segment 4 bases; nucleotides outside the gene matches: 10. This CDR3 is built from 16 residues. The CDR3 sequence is CASSPGSQGEGYGYTF. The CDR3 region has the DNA TGTGCCAGCTCACCGGGTTCACAGGGGGAAGGCTATGGCTACACCTTC.

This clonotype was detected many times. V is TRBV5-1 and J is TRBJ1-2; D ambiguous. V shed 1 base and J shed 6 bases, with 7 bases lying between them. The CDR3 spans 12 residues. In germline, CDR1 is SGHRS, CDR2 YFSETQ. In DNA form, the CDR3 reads TGCGCCAGCAGCTTGACGGGGAATGGCTACACCTTC. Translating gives CASSLTGNGYTF. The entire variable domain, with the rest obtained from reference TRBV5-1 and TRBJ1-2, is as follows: KAGVTQTPRYLIKTRGQQVTLSCSPISGHRSVSWYQQTPGQGLQFLFEYFSETQRNKGNFPGRFSGRQFSNSRSEMNVSTLELGDSALYLCASSLTGNGYTFGSGTRLTVV.

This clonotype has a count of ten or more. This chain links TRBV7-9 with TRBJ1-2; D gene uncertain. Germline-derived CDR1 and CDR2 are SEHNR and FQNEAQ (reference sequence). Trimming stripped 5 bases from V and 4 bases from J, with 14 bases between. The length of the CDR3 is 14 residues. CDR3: CASSLWEATYGYTF. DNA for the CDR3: TGTGCCAGCAGCCTCTGGGAGGCCACCTATGGCTACACCTTC. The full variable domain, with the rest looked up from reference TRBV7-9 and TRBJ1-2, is DTGVSQNPRHKITKRGQNVTFRCDPISEHNRLYWYRQTLGQGPEFLTYFQNEAQLEKSRLLSDRFSAERPKGSFSTLEIQRTEQGDSAMYLCASSLWEATYGYTFGSGTRLTVV.

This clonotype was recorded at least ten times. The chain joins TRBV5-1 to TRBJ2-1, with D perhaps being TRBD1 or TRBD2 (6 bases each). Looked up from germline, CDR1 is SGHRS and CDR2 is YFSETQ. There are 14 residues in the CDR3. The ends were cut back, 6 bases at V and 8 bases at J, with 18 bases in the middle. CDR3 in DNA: TGCGCCAGCACCGAAGGAGGGGGTACTTATGAGCAGTTCTTC. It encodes CASTEGGGTYEQFF.

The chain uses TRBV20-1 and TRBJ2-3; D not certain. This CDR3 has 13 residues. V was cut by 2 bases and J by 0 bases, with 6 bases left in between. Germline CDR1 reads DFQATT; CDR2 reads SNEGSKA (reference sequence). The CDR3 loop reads CSARQESTDTQYF. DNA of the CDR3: TGCAGTGCTAGACAGGAAAGCACAGATACGCAGTATTTT.

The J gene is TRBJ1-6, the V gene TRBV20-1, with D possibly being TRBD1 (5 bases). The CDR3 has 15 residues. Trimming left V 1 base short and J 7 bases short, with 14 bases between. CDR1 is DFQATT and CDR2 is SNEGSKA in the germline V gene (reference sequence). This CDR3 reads CSARVYQGPNSPLHF. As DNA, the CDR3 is TGCAGTGCTAGAGTTTACCAGGGACCCAATTCACCCCTCCACTTT.